This T cell receptor (beta chain) was recorded in a study of control samples from healthy donors and cancer patients (dated by TCRdb to between 2020 and 2021). Counted from cysteine to phenylalanine, this CDR3 has 12 amino acids. Left in the record is the CDR3 DNA by itself, 36 bases read in frame from the first base. CDR1 and CDR2 were assigned from the germline V gene as SNHLY and FYNNEI. Relative to germline, V is missing 7 bases and J is missing 4 bases, with 3 bases of the junction outside any gene match. This clone was detected only once. Its antigen has not been determined. No base qualities exist here, and no much larger clone lies one base off it. The method behind the library was the immunoSEQ multiplex PCR assay. The table was pulled from immuneACCESS by TCRdb, which kept in-frame rearrangements only. Such tables lose some clones; where checked, under half of the loss comes from unresolved V genes, and the rest has no known cause. This sample is represented by roughly 50,000 clones; around 97% of them were singletons. Jointly, the top ten make up around 1.9% of the sample.

Rearrangement joined TRBV2 to TRBJ2-7, and 8 junctional nucleotides match TRBD1. The sample taken for sequencing was blood. This clonotype was sampled from a woman between 25 and 40 years old in good health. The DNA reads TGTGCCAGCACAGACAGGGGATACGAGCAGTACTTC. Translated, this gives CASTDRGYEQYF.